Each of the 25 T cell receptor beta chains below was sequenced from the same sample in a study of T cells after yellow fever vaccination. MiXCR, applied by TCRdb to the 5' RACE reads, yields one record per CDR3 protein. The repertoire consists of tens of thousands of distinct CDR3 sequences, with roughly 7.3% occurring once and the leading ten covering 28%. Sample: CD8+ T cells sorted from PBMCs, taken less than 16 days after the first yellow fever vaccination. These receptors were taken from a man younger than 30 who received the YFV17D yellow fever vaccine.

This clonotype showed up many times. This rearrangement joins TRBV27 to TRBJ1-1; D unclear. Germline CDR1 and CDR2: MNHEY and SMNVEV (reference sequence). This CDR3 is 16 amino acids long. Between the trimmed V and J ends, which lost 0 bases and 5 bases, there was a span of 16 bases. CDR3 sequence reads: CASSLSDRAGWTEAFF. The CDR3, as DNA: TGTGCCAGCAGTTTATCAGATCGGGCTGGTTGGACTGAAGCTTTCTTT.

The table lists this clonotype with many counts. This chain joins TRBV27 and TRBJ1-1; D not resolved. The germline V gene has CDR1 MNHEY and CDR2 SMNVEV (reference sequence). Trimming pared 3 bases from V and 0 bases from J, leaving 5 bases between. The CDR3 sequence is 13 residues long. CDR3 sequence (DNA): TGTGCCAGCAGTTTTGGTTTGAACACTGAAGCTTTCTTT. Protein product: CASSFGLNTEAFF.

This clonotype was detected a few times. The CDR3 is CASSQGGGLGNNGYTF. CDR3 nucleotides: TGCGCCAGCAGCCAAGGGGGGGGCCTAGGGAACAATGGCTACACCTTC. V usage is TRBV4-3 and J usage is TRBJ1-2, with TRBD1 as a possible D gene (6 bases). V was pared by 1 base and J by 6 bases, with 18 bases between. The length of the CDR3 is 16 residues. Per germline, CDR1 LGHNA and CDR2 YSLEER.

This clonotype appeared many times. The gene calls are TRBV20-1 and TRBJ2-1, with 7 bases identical to TRBD1. Germline V CDR1 and CDR2: DFQATT, SNEGSKA (reference sequence). The CDR3 runs to 15 residues. The J segment lost 0 bases and the V segment lost 1 base, leaving 3 bases of the junction unmatched. The CDR3 sequence: CSARGGDSSYNEQFF. Written as DNA, the CDR3 is TGCAGTGCTAGAGGAGGGGACAGCTCCTACAATGAGCAGTTCTTC.

This clonotype was recorded many times. The chain couples TRBV5-4 to TRBJ1-6; D is ambiguous. The germline V and J ends were trimmed by 1 base and 7 bases, with 9 bases remaining between them. The CDR3 has 14 amino acids. In germline, CDR1 is SGHNT, CDR2 YYREEE (reference sequence). CDR3 nucleotide sequence: TGTGCCAGCAGCTTGTACCTACCCAATTCACCCCTCCACTTT. As protein: CASSLYLPNSPLHF.

This clonotype has ten or more counts. This sequence joins TRBV9 and TRBJ2-7; 7 nucleotides align to TRBD2. From germline, CDR1 is SGDLS and CDR2 YYNGEE. The CDR3 consists of 14 residues. With V trimmed by 3 bases and J by 1 base, 4 bases remained unmatched. The CDR3 loop is CASSAAGESYEQYF. Written as DNA, the CDR3 is TGTGCCAGCAGCGCTGCGGGGGAATCCTACGAGCAGTACTTC.

This clonotype was recorded at least ten times. The gene calls are TRBV15 and TRBJ2-6; D unclear. V gave up 1 base and J gave up 2 bases, with 6 bases separating them. Looked up from germline, CDR1 is LNHNV and CDR2 is YYDKDF (reference sequence). The CDR3 runs to 15 residues. CDR3 loop: CATSRVIAGANVLTF. Here the CDR3 DNA reads TGTGCCACCAGCAGAGTTATTGCTGGGGCCAACGTCCTGACTTTC.

This clonotype came up many times. The gene calls are TRBV4-3 and TRBJ2-1; 9 bases are a match to TRBD2. Germline V gene lookup returns CDR1 LGHNA and CDR2 YSLEER. This CDR3 comprises 17 residues. J gave up 8 bases and V 2 bases, and 13 bases lay outside the gene matches. The CDR3 DNA reads as TGCGCCAGCAGCCAATACCGCGGGGGGGCCCGGTCCGATGAGCAGTTCTTC. This gives the protein CASSQYRGGARSDEQFF.

This clonotype has more than one count but fewer than ten. The V and J genes are TRBV2 and TRBJ2-5; 13 bases line up with TRBD2. After removal of 4 bases from V and 2 bases from J, the junction contained 4 bases not matched to a gene. This CDR3 has 16 amino acids. Germline CDR1 and CDR2: SNHLY and FYNNEI. The CDR3 region has the DNA TGTGCCAGCAGTGGCACGGGACTAGCGGGGCAAGAGACCCAGTACTTC. It encodes CASSGTGLAGQETQYF.

In its sample, this clonotype was seen many times. This chain connects TRBV27 to TRBJ2-1; tentatively, D is TRBD1 (5 bases). This CDR3 contains 15 residues. Per the germline V gene, CDR1 is MNHEY and CDR2 is SMNVEV (reference sequence). V dropped 0 bases and J dropped 7 bases, with 13 bases sitting between them. CDR3 region: CASSLSSPQGNEQFF. The CDR3 DNA sequence: TGTGCCAGCAGTTTATCTAGCCCCCAGGGTAATGAGCAGTTCTTC.

At least ten counts were recorded for this clonotype. The chain is built from TRBV27 and TRBJ2-1; TRBD2 aligns across 8 bases. There are 15 residues in the CDR3. V lost 4 bases, J lost 7 bases, and 9 bases stayed unmatched. CDR1 and CDR2 from the germline V gene are MNHEY and SMNVEV (reference sequence). CDR3 sequence: CASSSIGGAGNEQFF. The CDR3 region has the DNA TGTGCCAGCAGTTCGATCGGGGGGGCTGGAAATGAGCAGTTCTTC.

This clonotype was counted at least ten times. This sequence joins TRBV9 and TRBJ2-3; TRBD1 agrees at 10 bases. Per the germline V gene, CDR1 is SGDLS and CDR2 is YYNGEE. The CDR3 runs to 16 residues. With 4 bases clipped from V and 2 bases from J, the junction kept 7 bases outside the gene matches. The CDR3 sequence: CASSQRDRGFTDTQYF. DNA for the CDR3: TGTGCCAGCAGCCAGCGGGACAGGGGATTCACAGATACGCAGTATTTT. Complete variable domain (other parts from reference TRBV9 and TRBJ2-3): DSGVTQTPKHLITATGQRVTLRCSPRSGDLSVYWYQQSLDQGLQFLIQYYNGEERAKGNILERFSAQQFPDLHSELNLSSLELGDSALYFCASSQRDRGFTDTQYFGPGTRLTVL.

This clonotype was counted ten times or more. The rearrangement links TRBV27 to TRBJ1-5; D not certain. Germline V CDR1 and CDR2: MNHEY, SMNVEV (reference sequence). The CDR3 length is 14 residues. Trimming shortened V by 4 bases and J by 0 bases, and 7 bases separated the two germline ends. CDR3 loop: CASSSGVSNQPQHF. The CDR3 region has the DNA TGTGCCAGCAGTTCAGGAGTTAGCAATCAGCCCCAGCATTTT.

This clonotype was picked up one time. A much larger clone lies a single base off, so this may be a read error. The chain has TRBV7-8 and TRBJ2-1; TRBD2 is a possible D gene (5 bases). CDR3 length: 14 residues. Germline V gives CDR1 SGHVS, CDR2 FQNEAQ. CDR3 protein: CANSGELHYNEQFF. The CDR3 DNA reads TGTGCCAACAGCGGAGAGCTGCACTACAATGAGCAGTTCTTC.

The table lists this clonotype with many counts. The chain is built from TRBV10-3 and TRBJ2-7, with D hard to call. CDR3 size: 11 residues. CDR1 is ENHRY and CDR2 is SYGVKD in the germline V gene. V was clipped by 5 bases and J by 3 bases, with 5 bases between them. DNA for the CDR3: TGTGCCATCAGTCCCGACTACGAGCAGTACTTC. Its protein is CAISPDYEQYF.

This clonotype was found many times. This chain's CDR3 is CSVVGRETGELFF. The DNA for the CDR3 is TGCAGCGTTGTGGGTCGGGAAACCGGGGAGCTGTTTTTT. The rearrangement joins TRBV29-1 to TRBJ2-2; perhaps TRBD2 as D (5 bases). Germline V gene lookup returns CDR1 SQVTM and CDR2 ANQGSEA. CDR3 size: 13 residues. V was clipped by 4 bases and J by 5 bases, with 11 bases between them.

The table lists this clonotype with a few counts. V gene TRBV4-2 combines with J gene TRBJ1-5, with a weak D call TRBD1 (5 bases). The CDR3 consists of 15 residues. Deletions cut 0 bases from V and 0 bases from J, with 6 bases between. Germline V gene sequence: CDR1 LGHNA, CDR2 YNFKEQ. CDR3: CASSQDRVSNQPQHF. Here the CDR3 DNA reads TGTGCCAGCAGCCAAGACAGGGTTAGCAATCAGCCCCAGCATTTT.

This clonotype was counted at least ten times. The chain employs TRBV12-3 or TRBV12-4 and TRBJ2-6; D may be TRBD2 (5 bases). Trimming pared 3 bases from V and 0 bases from J, leaving 9 bases between. This CDR3 comprises 16 residues. The CDR3 coding sequence is TGTGCCAGCAGTTTGTTAGGGAGCTCTGGGGCCAACGTCCTGACTTTC. As protein: CASSLLGSSGANVLTF.

The sample holds a few counts of this clonotype. This chain connects TRBV6-1 to TRBJ1-6; possible D gene TRBD1, 6 bases. CDR3 size: 15 residues. The V gene lost 7 bases and the J gene lost 14 bases, with 24 bases spanning the gap. Germline V gene sequence: CDR1 MNHNS, CDR2 SASEGT. This CDR3 is CASTGEGDGGRALHF. CDR3 nucleotide sequence: TGTGCCAGCACTGGAGAGGGGGACGGGGGTAGAGCCCTCCACTTT.

The rearrangement uses TRBV20-1 and TRBJ2-5; D tentatively fits TRBD1 or TRBD2 (6 bases each). V was cut by 5 bases and J by 5 bases, with 12 bases left in between. The CDR3 spans 12 residues. Germline CDR1 is DFQATT and CDR2 is SNEGSKA (reference sequence). The CDR3 region has the DNA TGCAGTGCTGGCGAAGGGGGGGAGACCCAGTACTTC. The encoded protein is CSAGEGGETQYF.

This clonotype showed up many times. This sequence joins TRBV29-1 and TRBJ2-5; the D gene could be TRBD1 or TRBD2 (6 bases each). The V and J ends lost 2 bases and 3 bases respectively, with 13 bases between them. This CDR3 region has 14 residues. Germline V gene sequence: CDR1 SQVTM, CDR2 ANQGSEA. CDR3 amino acids: CSVEPPGAEETQYF. DNA of the CDR3: TGCAGCGTTGAACCCCCGGGGGCAGAAGAGACCCAGTACTTC. The complete variable domain, with remaining parts taken from reference TRBV29-1 and TRBJ2-5, reads SAVISQKPSRDICQRGTSLTIQCQVDSQVTMMFWYRQQPGQSLTLIATANQGSEATYESGFVIDKFPISRPNLTFSTLTVSNMSPEDSSIYLCSVEPPGAEETQYFGPGTRLLVL.

The J gene is TRBJ2-1, the V gene TRBV7-9; 7 bases match TRBD2. Near its end, the DNA agrees better with TRBJ2-7, so the J call may be wrong. Germline CDR1 reads SEHNR; CDR2 reads FQNEAQ (reference sequence). The CDR3 runs 16 residues. Here the CDR3 reads CASTPGLVSSYNEQYF. In DNA form, the CDR3 reads TGTGCCAGCACCCCCGGACTAGTGTCGTCCTACAATGAGCAGTACTTC.

This clonotype was found a few times. The chain is built from TRBV7-9 and TRBJ2-1; TRBD2 matches 9 bases. The CDR3 loop spans 15 amino acids. Trimming cost V 2 bases and J 8 bases; bases outside gene matches: 7. Germline CDR1 is SEHNR and CDR2 is FQNEAQ (reference sequence). The CDR3 loop is CASSLRPAGGDEQFF. In nucleotides, the CDR3 is TGTGCCAGCAGCTTAAGGCCTGCGGGGGGGGATGAGCAGTTCTTC.

This clonotype was counted between two and nine times. The rearrangement links TRBV5-5 to TRBJ1-5; D perhaps matches TRBD1 (6 bases). CDR3 size: 16 residues. Germline loops: CDR1 SGHKS, CDR2 YYEKEE (reference sequence). The germline V and J ends were trimmed by 4 bases and 4 bases, with 18 bases remaining between them. The chain's CDR3 is CASSPRRVGQNQPQHF. The CDR3, as DNA: TGTGCCAGCAGCCCAAGGAGGGTCGGACAGAATCAGCCCCAGCATTTT.

The table lists this clonotype with a few counts. This chain uses TRBV12-3 or TRBV12-4 with TRBJ2-7, with 8 bases matching TRBD1. With V trimmed by 6 bases and J by 2 bases, 6 bases remained unmatched. The CDR3 contains 14 residues. CDR3 residues: CASSLGQDPYEQYF. Here the CDR3 DNA reads TGTGCCAGCAGCCTGGGACAGGACCCCTACGAGCAGTACTTC.